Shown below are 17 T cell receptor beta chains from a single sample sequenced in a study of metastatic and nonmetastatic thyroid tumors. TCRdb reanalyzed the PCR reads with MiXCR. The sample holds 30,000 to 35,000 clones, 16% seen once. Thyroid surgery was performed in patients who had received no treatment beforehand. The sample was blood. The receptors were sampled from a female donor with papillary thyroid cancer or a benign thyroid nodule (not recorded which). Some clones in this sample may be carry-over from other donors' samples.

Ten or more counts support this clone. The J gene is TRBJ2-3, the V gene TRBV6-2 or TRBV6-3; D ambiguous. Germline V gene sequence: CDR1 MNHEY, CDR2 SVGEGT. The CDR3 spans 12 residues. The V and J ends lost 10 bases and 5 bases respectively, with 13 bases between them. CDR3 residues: CATSRRGDTQYF. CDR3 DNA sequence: TGTGCCACCTCGCGCAGAGGAGATACGCAGTATTTT.

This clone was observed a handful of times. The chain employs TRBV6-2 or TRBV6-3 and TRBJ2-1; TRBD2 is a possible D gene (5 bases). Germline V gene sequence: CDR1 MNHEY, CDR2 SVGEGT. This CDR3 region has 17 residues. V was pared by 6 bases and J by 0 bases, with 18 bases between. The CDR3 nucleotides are TGTGCCAGCAGCCGCGGTGAGCGGCGTAGCTCCTACAATGAGCAGTTCTTC. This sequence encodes CASSRGERRSSYNEQFF.

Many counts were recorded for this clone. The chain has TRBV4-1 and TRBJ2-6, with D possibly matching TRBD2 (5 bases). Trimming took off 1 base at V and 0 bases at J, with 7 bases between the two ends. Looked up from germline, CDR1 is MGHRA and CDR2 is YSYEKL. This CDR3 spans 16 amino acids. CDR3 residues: CASSQGRDSGANVLTF. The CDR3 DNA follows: TGCGCCAGCAGCCAAGGTCGGGACTCTGGGGCCAACGTCCTGACTTTC.

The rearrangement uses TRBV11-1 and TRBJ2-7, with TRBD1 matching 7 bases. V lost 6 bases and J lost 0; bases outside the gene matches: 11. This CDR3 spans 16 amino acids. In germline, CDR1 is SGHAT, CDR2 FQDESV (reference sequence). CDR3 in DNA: TGTGCCAGCAGGGCGTACAGGGGCCATAGCTCCTACGAGCAGTACTTC. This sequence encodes CASRAYRGHSSYEQYF.

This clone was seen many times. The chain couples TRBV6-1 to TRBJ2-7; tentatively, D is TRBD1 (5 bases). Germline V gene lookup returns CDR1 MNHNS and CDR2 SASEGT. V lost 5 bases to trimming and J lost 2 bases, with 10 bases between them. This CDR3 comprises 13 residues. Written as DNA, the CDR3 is TGTGCCAGCAGTAAACAGGAAACCTACGAGCAGTACTTC. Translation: CASSKQETYEQYF.

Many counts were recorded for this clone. This chain's CDR3 is CASSQSTRTEAFF. For the CDR3, the DNA is TGTGCCAGCAGCCAATCCACAAGAACTGAAGCTTTCTTT. The V and J genes are TRBV14 and TRBJ1-1; no clear D gene. The CDR3 sequence is 13 residues long. The ends were cut back, 2 bases at V and 5 bases at J, with 9 bases in the middle. Germline V gives CDR1 SGHDN, CDR2 FVKESK.

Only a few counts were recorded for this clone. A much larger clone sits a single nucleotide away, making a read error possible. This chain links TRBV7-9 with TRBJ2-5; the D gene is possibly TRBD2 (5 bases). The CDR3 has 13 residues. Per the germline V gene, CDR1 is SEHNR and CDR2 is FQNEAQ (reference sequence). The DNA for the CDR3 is TGTGCCAGCAGCTTAGCTGGTTGGGAGACCCAGCACTTC. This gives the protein CASSLAGWETQHF.

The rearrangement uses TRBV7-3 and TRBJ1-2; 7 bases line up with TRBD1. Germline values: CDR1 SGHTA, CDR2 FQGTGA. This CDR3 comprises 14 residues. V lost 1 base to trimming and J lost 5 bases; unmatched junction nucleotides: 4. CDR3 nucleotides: TGTGCCAGCAGCTTAAGTGGGACAGCTTATGGCTACACCTTC. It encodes CASSLSGTAYGYTF.

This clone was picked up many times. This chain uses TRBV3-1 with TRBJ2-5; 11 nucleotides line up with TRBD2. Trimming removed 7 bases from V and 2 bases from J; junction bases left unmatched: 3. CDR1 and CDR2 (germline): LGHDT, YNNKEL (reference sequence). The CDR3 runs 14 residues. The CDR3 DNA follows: TGTGCCAGCAACCGACTAGCGGGGCAAGAGACCCAGTACTTC. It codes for CASNRLAGQETQYF.

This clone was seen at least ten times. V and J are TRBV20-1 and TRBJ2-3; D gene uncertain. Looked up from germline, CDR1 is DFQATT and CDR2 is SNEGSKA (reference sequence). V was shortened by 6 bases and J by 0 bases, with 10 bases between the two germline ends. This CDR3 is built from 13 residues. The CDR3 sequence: CSAKVGSTDTQYF. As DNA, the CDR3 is TGCAGTGCCAAAGTGGGGAGCACAGATACGCAGTATTTT.

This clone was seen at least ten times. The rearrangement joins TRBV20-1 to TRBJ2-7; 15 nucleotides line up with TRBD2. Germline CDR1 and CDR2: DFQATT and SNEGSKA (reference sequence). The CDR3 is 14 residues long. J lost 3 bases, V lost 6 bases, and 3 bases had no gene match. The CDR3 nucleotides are TGCAGTGCCGGGACTAGCGGGGGGATCTACGAGCAGTACTTC. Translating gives CSAGTSGGIYEQYF.

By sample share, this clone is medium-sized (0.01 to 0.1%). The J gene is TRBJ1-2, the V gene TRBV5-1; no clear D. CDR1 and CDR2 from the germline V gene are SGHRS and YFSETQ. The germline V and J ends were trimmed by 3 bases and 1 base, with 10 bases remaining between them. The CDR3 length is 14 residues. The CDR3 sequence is CASSYSGSNYGYTF. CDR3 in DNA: TGCGCCAGCAGCTACTCGGGGAGTAACTATGGCTACACCTTC.

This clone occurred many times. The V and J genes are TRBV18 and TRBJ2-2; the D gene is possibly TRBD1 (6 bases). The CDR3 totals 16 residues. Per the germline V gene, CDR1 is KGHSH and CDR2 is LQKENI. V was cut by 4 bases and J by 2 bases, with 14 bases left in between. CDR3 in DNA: TGTGCCAGCTCACGGGGCAGGGGACAAAACACCGGGGAGCTGTTTTTT. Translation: CASSRGRGQNTGELFF.

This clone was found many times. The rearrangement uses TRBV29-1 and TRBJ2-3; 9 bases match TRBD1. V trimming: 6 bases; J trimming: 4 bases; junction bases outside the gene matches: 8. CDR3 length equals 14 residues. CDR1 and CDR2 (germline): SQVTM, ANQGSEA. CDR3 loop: CSVAGTGYSDTQYF. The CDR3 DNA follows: TGCAGCGTCGCCGGGACAGGGTACTCAGATACGCAGTATTTT.

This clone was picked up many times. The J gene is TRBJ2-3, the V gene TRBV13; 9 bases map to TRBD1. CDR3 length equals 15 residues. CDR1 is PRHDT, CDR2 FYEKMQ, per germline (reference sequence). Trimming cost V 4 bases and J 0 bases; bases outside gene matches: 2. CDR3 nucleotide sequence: TGTGCCAGCAGCTCAGGACAGGGGAGCACAGATACGCAGTATTTT. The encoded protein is CASSSGQGSTDTQYF.

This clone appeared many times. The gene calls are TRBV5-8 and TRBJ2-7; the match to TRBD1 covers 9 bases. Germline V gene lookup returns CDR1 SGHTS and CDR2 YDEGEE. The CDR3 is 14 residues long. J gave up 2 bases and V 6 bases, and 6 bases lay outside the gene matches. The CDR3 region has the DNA TGTGCCAGCACCGGGACAGGGTTACCCTACGAGCAGTACTTC. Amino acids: CASTGTGLPYEQYF.

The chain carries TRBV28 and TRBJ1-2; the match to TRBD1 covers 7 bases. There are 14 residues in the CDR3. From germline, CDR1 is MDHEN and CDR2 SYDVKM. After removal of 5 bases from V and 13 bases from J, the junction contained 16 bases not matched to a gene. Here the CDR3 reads CASSGDSGAVRCTF. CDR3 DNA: TGTGCCAGCAGTGGGGACAGTGGGGCGGTGCGCTGCACCTTC.